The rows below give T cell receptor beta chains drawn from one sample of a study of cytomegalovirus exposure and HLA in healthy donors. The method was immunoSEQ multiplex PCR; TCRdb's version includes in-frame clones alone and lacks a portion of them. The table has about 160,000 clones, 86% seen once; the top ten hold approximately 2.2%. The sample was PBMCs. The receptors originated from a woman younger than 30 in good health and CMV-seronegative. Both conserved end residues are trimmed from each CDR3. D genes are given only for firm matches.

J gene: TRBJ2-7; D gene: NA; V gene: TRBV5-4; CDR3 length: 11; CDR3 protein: ASSGELGGEQY
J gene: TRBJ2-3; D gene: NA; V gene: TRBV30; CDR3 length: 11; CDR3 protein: AWSGAATDTQY
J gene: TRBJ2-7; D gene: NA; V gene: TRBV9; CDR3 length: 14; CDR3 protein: ASSVGVADASYEQY
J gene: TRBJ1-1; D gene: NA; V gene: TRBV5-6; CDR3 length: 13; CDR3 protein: ASSLARRVNTEAF
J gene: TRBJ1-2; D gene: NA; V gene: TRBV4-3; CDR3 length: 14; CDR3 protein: ASSQDRQGPNYGYT
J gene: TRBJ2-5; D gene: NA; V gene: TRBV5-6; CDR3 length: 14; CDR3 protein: ASSLVSINNQETQY
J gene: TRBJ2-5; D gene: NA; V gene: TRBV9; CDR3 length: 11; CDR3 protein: ASSAHLGTPQY
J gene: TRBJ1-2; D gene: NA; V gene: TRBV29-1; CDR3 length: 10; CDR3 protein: SVRPVEGGYT
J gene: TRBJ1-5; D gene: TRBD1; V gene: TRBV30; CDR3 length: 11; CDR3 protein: AWDSGGNQPQH
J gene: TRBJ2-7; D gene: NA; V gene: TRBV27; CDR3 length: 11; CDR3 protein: ASSLDSSYEQY
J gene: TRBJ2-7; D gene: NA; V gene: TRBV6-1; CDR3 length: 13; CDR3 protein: ATQKRDRSSYEQY
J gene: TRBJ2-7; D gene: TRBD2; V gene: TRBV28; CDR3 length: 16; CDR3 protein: ASYTPPGTSGRSHEQY
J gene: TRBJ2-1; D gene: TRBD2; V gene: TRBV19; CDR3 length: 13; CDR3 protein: ASSMSGTSYNEQF
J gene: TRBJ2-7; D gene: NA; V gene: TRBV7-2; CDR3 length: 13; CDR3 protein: ASSLGGAPNYEQY
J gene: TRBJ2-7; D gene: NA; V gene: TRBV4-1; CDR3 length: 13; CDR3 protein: ASSQEGGRDYEQY
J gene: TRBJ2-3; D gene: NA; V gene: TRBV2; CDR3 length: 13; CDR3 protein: ASSDVGDSVDTQY
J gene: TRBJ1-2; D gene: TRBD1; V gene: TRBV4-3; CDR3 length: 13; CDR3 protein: ASSQGTGGRNGYT
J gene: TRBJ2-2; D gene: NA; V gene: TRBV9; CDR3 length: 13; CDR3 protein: ASSPKRANTGELF
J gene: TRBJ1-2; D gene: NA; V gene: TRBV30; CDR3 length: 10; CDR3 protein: AWKARVHGYT
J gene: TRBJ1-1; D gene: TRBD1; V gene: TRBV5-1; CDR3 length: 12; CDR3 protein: ASRSGTGGEEAF
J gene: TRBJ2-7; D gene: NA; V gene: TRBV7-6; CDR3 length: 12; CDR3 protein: ASSPGLRNYEQY
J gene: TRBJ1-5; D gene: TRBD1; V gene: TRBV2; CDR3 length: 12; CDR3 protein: ASRGQGGNQPQH
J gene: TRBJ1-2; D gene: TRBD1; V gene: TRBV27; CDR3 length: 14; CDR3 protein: ASSFGGTGLNYGYT
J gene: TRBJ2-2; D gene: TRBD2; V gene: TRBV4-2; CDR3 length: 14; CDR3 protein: ASSQEQREYPGELF
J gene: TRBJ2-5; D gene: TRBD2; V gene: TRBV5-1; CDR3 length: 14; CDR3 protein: ASSMQLAGDQETQY
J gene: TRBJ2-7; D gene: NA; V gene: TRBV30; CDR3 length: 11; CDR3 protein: AWTRGSTYEQY
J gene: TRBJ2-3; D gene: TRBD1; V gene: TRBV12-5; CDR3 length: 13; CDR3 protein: ASGVRTGGVDTQY
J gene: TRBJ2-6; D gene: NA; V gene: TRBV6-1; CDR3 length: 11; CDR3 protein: ASSAGLDNVLT
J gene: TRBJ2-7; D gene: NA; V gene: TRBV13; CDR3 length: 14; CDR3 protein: ASSLEGGLTSYEQY
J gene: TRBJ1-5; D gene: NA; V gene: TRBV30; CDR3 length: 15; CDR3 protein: AWSTPRGDQSNQPQH
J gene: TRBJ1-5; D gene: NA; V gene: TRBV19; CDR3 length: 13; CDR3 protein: ASSIRGGGNQPQH
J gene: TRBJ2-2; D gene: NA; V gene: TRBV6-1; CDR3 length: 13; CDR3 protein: ASRRPGETTGELF
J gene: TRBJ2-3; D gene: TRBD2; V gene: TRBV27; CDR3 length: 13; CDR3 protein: ASSLYGGITDTQY
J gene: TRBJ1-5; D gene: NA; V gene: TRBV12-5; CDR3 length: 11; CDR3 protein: ASGRGGDQPQH
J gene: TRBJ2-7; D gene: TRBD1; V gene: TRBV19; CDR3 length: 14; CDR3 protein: ASSIAGTGSSYEQY
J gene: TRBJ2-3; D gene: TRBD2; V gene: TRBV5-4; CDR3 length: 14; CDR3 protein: ASSSMTSGGWNTQY
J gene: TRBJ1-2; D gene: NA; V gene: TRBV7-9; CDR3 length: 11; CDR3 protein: ASSLMGGYGYT
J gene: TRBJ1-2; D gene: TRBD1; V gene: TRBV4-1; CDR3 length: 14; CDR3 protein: ASSQERDRETYGYT
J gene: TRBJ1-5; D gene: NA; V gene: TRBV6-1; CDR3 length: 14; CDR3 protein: ASSDPWGGSNQPQH
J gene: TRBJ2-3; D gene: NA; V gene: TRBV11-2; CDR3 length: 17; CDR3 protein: ASSSLGGGGTGLVDTQY
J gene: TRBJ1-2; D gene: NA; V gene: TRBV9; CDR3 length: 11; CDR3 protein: ASSVDQNYGYT